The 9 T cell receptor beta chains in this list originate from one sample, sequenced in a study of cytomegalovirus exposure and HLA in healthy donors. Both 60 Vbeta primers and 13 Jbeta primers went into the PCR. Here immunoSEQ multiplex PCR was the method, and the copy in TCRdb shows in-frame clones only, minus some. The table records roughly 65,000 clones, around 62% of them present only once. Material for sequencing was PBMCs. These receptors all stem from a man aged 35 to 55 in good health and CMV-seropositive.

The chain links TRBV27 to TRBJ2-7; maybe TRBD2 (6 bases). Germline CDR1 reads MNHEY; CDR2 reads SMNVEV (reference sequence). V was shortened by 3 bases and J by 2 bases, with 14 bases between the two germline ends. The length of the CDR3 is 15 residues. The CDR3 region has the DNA TGTGCCAGCAGTTTTAGAGGGGAGGTCCCCTACGAGCAGTACTTC. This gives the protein CASSFRGEVPYEQYF.

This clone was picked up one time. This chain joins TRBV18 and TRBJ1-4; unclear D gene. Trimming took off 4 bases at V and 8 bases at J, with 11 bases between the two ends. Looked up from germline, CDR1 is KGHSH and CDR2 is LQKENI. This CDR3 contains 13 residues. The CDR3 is CASSLGVEEKLFF. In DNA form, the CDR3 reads TGTGCCAGCTCACTCGGGGTTGAAGAAAAACTGTTTTTT. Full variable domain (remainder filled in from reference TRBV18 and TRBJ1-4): NAGVMQNPRHLVRRRGQEARLRCSPMKGHSHVYWYRQLPEEGLKFMVYLQKENIIDESGMPKERFSAEFPKEGPSILRIQQVVRGDSAAYFCASSLGVEEKLFFGSGTQLSVL.

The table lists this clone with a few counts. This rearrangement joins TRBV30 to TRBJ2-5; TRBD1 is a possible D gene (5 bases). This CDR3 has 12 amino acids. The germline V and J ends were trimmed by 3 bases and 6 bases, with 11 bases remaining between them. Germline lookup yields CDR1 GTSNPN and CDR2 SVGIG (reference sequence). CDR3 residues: CAWRQGVQTQYF. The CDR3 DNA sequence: TGTGCCTGGAGGCAGGGTGTGCAGACCCAGTACTTC.

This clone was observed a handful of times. CDR3 nucleotide sequence: TGCAGCACCGGGACTAGCGGCTACGAGCAGTACTTC. Translating it yields CSTGTSGYEQYF. V is TRBV29-1 and J is TRBJ2-7, with TRBD2 matching 11 bases. The CDR3 length is 12 residues. Looked up from germline, CDR1 is SQVTM and CDR2 is ANQGSEA. The J segment lost 3 bases and the V segment lost 8 bases, leaving 3 bases of the junction unmatched.

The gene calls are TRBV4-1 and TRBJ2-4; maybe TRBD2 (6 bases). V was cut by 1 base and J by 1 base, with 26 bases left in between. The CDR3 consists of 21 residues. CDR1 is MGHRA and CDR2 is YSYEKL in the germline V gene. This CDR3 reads CASSQGAVAGKVMLAKNIQYF. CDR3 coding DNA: TGCGCCAGCAGCCAAGGGGCGGTGGCGGGAAAAGTTATGCTGGCCAAAAACATTCAGTACTTC.

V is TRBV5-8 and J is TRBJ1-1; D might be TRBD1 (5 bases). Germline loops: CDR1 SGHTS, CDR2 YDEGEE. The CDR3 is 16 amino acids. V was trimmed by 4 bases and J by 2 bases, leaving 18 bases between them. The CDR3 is CASSLLPGLGNTEAFF. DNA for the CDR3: TGTGCCAGCAGCCTACTCCCGGGACTCGGAAACACTGAAGCTTTCTTT.

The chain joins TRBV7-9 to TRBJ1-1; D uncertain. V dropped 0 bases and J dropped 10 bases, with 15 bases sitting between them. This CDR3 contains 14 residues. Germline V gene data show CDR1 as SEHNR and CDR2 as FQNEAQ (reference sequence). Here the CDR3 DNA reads TGTGCCAGCAGCTTAGCCCGGGGAGGCCAGGCAGCTTTCTTT. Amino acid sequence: CASSLARGGQAAFF.

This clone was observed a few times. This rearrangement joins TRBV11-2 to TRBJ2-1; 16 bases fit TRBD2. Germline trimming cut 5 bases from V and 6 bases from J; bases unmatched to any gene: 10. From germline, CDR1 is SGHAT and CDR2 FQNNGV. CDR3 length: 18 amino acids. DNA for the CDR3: TGTGCCAGCAGCCCCGGGACTAGCGGGAGGGCCAAGAGCAATGAGCAGTTCTTC. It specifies CASSPGTSGRAKSNEQFF.

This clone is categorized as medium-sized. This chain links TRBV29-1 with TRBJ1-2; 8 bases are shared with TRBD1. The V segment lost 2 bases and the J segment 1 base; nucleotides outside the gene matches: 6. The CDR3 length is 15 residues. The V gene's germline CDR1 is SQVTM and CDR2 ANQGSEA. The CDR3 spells CSVEKGTGFNYGYTF. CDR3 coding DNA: TGCAGCGTTGAAAAAGGGACAGGTTTTAACTATGGCTACACCTTC. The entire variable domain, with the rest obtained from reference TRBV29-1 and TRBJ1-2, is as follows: SAVISQKPSRDICQRGTSLTIQCQVDSQVTMMFWYRQQPGQSLTLIATANQGSEATYESGFVIDKFPISRPNLTFSTLTVSNMSPEDSSIYLCSVEKGTGFNYGYTFGSGTRLTVV.